Listed below are T cell receptor beta chains from one sample, sequenced in a study of blood T cell repertoires in COVID-19. TCRdb keeps only in-frame clones here, not all; method: immunoSEQ multiplex PCR. This table holds 230,000 or so clones, 75% to 85% found once. Source material: peripheral blood. The receptors come from a woman aged 35 to 49 who had recovered from COVID-19. Each CDR3 is given with its conserved first and last residue.

CDR3aa	j_gene	v_gene
CATSDSGQRLHF	TRBJ1-6	TRBV24-1
CATRDTSSGNTIYF	TRBJ1-3	TRBV28
CASSQVSPGNTDTQYF	TRBJ2-3	TRBV3-1/TRBV3-2
CASSLDRVYGYTF	TRBJ1-2	TRBV7-8
CASSELAGGTDTQYF	TRBJ2-3	TRBV2
CAINTGTGGYEQYF	TRBJ2-7	TRBV21-1
CATRRDSSYGYTF	TRBJ1-2	TRBV28
CSDMDRDSNQPQHF	TRBJ1-5	TRBV29-1
CASTLGGGRETQYF	TRBJ2-5	TRBV28
CASSTTSGAEAFF	TRBJ1-1	TRBV19
CASSYSFRGGVFVF	TRBJ2-1	TRBV6-5
CASSLWVGAEAFF	TRBJ1-1	TRBV7-3